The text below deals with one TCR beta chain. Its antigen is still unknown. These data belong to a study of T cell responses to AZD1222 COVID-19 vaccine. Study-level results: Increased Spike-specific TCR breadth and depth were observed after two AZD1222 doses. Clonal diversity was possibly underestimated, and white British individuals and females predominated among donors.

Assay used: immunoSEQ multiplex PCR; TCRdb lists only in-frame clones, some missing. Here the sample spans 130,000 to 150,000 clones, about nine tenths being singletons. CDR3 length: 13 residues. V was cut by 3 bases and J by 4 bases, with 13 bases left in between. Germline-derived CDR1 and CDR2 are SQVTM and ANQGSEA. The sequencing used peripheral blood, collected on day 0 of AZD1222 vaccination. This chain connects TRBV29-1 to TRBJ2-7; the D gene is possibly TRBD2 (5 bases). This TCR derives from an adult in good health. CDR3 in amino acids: CSVEEAGLYEQYF. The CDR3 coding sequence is TGCAGCGTTGAGGAGGCGGGCTTATACGAGCAGTACTTC.